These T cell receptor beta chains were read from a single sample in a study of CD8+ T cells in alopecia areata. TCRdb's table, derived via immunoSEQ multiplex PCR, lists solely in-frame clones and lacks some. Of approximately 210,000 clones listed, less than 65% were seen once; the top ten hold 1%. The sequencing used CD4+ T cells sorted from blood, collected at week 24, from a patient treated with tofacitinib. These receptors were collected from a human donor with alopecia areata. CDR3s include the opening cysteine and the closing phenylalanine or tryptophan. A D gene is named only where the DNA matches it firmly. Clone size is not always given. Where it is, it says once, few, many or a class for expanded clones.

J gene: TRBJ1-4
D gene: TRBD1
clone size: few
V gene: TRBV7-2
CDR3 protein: CASRSQGAGNEKLFF
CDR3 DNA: TGTGCCAGCAGAAGCCAGGGGGCGGGTAATGAAAAACTGTTTTTT

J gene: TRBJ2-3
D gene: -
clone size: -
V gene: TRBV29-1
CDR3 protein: CSVDGYRAEDTQYF
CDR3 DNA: TGCAGCGTCGACGGATATCGGGCAGAAGATACGCAGTATTTT

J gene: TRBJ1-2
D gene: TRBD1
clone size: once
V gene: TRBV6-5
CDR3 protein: CASGQRRGLHYGYTF
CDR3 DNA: TGTGCCAGCGGCCAACGCAGGGGGTTGCACTATGGCTACACCTTC

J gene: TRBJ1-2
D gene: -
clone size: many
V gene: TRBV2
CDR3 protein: CASTPGQNYGYTF
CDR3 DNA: TGTGCCAGCACCCCCGGGCAGAACTATGGCTACACCTTC

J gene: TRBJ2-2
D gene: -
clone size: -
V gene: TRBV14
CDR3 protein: CASSLRPGELFF
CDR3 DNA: TGTGCCAGCAGCCTACGGCCCGGGGAGCTGTTTTTT

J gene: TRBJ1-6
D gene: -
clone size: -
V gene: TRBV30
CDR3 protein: CAWVELGSPLHF
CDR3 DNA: TGTGCCTGGGTCGAATTAGGTTCACCCCTCCACTTT

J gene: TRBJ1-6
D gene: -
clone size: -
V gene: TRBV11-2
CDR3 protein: CASSRQVQASPLHF
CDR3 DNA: TGTGCCAGCAGCCGCCAAGTACAAGCTTCACCCCTCCACTTT

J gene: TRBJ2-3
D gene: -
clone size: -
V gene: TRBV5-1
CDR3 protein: CASSLAGTATDTQYF
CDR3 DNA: TGCGCCAGCAGCTTGGCCGGGACCGCCACAGATACGCAGTATTTT

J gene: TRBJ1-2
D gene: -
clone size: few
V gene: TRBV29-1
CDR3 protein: CSAVTEPNYGYTF
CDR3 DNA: TGCAGCGCAGTGACAGAACCAAACTATGGCTACACCTTC

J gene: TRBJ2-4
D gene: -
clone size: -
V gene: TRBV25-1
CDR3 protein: CASSRKNIQYF
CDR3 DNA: TGTGCCAGCAGTAGGAAAAACATTCAGTACTTC

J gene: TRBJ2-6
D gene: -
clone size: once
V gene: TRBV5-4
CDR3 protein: CASSLTGRGANVLTF
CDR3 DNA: TGTGCCAGCAGCTTGACGGGGCGCGGGGCCAACGTCCTGACTTTC

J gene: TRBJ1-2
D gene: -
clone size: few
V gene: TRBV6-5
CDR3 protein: CASSDRSQANYGYTF
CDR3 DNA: TGTGCCAGCAGCGACAGGAGTCAAGCTAACTATGGCTACACCTTC

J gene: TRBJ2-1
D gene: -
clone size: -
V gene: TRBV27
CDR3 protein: CASSSSDRNPFF
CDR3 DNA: TGTGCCAGCAGTTCTTCCGACAGGAACCCGTTCTTC

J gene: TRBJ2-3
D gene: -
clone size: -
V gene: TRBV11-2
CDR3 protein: CASSSEGRGFGDTQYF
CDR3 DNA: TGTGCCAGCAGCTCCGAGGGCAGGGGCTTCGGGGATACGCAGTATTTT

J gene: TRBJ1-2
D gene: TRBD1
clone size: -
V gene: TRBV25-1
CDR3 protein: CASSSTGTVYGYTF
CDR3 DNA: TGTGCCAGCAGTTCAACCGGGACAGTCTATGGCTACACCTTC

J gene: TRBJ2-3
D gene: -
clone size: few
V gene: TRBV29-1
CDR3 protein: CSVGRGTDTQYF
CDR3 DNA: TGCAGCGTTGGTCGTGGTACAGATACGCAGTATTTT

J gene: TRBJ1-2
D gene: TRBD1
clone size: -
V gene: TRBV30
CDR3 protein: CAWSITGTGFGYTF
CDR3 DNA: TGTGCCTGGAGTATCACCGGGACAGGGTTCGGCTACACCTTC

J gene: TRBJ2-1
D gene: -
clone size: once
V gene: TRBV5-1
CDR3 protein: CASTTLNEQFF
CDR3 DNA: TGCGCCAGCACCACCCTCAATGAGCAGTTCTTC

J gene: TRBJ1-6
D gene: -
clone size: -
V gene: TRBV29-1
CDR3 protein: CSVEIGGNSPLHF
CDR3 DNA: TGCAGCGTTGAAATCGGGGGTAATTCACCCCTCCACTTT

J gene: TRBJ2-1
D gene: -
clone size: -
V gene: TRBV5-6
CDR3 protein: CASSLAGARGEQFF
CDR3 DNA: TGTGCCAGCAGCTTGGCCGGGGCGCGTGGTGAGCAGTTCTTC

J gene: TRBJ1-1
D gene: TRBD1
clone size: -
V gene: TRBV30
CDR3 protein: CAGGTENTEAFF
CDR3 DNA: TGTGCCGGAGGGACAGAGAACACTGAAGCTTTCTTT

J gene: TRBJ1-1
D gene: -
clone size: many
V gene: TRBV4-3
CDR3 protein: CASSLAWGQNTEAFF
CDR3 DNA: TGCGCCAGCAGCCTAGCTTGGGGCCAGAACACTGAAGCTTTCTTT

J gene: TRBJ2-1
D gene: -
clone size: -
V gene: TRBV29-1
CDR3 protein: CSVEGVLVDEQFF
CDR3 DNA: TGCAGCGTTGAAGGGGTCCTCGTAGATGAGCAGTTCTTC

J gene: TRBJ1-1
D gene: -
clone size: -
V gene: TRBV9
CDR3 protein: CASSVGGQQNTEAFF
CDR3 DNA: TGTGCCAGCAGCGTGGGCGGACAGCAGAACACTGAAGCTTTCTTT

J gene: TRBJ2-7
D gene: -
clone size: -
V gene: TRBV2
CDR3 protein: CASSDRSYEQYF
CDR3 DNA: TGTGCCAGCAGTGACCGGAGCTACGAGCAGTACTTC

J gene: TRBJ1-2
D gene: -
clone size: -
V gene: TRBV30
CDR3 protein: CAWSIQQGGGYTF
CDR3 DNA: TGTGCCTGGTCCATTCAACAGGGAGGTGGCTACACCTTC

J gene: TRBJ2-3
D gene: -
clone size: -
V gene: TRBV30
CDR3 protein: CAWGTEVTDTQYF
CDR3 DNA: TGTGCCTGGGGGACTGAAGTTACAGATACGCAGTATTTT

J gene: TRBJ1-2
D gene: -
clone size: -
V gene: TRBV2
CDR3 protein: CASSPGRGIRGYTF
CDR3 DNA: TGTGCCAGCTCCCCGGGTCGGGGGATTCGAGGCTACACCTTC

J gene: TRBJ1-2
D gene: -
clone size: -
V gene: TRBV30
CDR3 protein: CAWTSTGSTALTF
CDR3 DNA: TGTGCCTGGACCTCAACTGGCAGTACAGCTCTCACCTTC

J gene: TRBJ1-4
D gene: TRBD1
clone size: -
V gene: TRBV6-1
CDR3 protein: CASSDLGGRGGNEKLFF
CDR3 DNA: TGTGCCAGCAGTGATCTCGGGGGCAGGGGGGGTAATGAAAAACTGTTTTTT

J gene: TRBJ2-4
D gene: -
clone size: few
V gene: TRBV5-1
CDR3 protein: CASSLDQLGNIQYF
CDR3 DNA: TGCGCCAGCAGCTTGGATCAGCTGGGAAACATTCAGTACTTC

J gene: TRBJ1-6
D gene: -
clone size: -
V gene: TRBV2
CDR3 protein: CASTVDSPLHF
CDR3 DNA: TGTGCCAGCACGGTGGATTCACCCCTCCACTTT

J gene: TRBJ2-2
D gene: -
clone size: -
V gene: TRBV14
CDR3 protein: CASSRDIGGELFF
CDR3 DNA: TGTGCCAGCAGCCGGGACATCGGCGGGGAGCTGTTTTTT

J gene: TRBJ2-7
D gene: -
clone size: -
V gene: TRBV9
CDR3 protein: CASSPRDKSYEQYF
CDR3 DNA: TGTGCCAGCAGCCCACGGGACAAATCCTACGAGCAGTACTTC

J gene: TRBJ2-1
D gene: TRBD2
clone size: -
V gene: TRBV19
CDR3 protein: CASRGGTYNEQFF
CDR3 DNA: TGTGCCTCACGGGGAGGGACCTACAATGAGCAGTTCTTC

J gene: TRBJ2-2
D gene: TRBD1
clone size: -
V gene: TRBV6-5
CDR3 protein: CASSRQGAGELFF
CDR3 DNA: TGTGCCAGCAGCCGACAGGGGGCCGGGGAGCTGTTTTTT

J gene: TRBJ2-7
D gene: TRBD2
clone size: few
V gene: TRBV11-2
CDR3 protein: CASSFRFLADSYEQYF
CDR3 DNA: TGTGCCAGCAGCTTCCGGTTTCTAGCGGACTCCTACGAGCAGTACTTC

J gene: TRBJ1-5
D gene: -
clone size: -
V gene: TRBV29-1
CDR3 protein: CSANDGYSNQPQHF
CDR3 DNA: TGCAGCGCAAACGATGGGTATAGCAATCAGCCCCAGCATTTT

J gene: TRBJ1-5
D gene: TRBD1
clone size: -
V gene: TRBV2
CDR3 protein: CASSGGQGDQPQHF
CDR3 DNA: TGTGCCAGCAGTGGGGGACAGGGGGATCAGCCCCAGCATTTT

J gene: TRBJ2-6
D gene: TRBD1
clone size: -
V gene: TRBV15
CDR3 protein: CATSRERGLGANVLTF
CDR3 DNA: TGTGCCACCAGCAGAGAGAGGGGGCTCGGGGCCAACGTCCTGACTTTC

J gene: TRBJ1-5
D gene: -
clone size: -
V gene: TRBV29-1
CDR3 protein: CSVDGGFGQPQHF
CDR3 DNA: TGCAGCGTTGATGGGGGGTTTGGACAGCCCCAGCATTTT

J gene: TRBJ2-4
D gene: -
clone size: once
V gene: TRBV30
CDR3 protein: CAREIDLAKNIQYF
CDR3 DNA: TGTGCCCGCGAAATCGACTTAGCCAAAAACATTCAGTACTTC

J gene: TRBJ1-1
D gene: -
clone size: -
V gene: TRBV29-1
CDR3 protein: CSVDPRTNTEAFF
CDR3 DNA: TGCAGCGTTGACCCTCGGACGAACACTGAAGCTTTCTTT

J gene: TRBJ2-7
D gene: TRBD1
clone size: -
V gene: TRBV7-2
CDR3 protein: CASSSQDRAHYEQYF
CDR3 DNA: TGTGCCAGCAGCTCCCAGGACAGGGCCCATTACGAGCAGTACTTC

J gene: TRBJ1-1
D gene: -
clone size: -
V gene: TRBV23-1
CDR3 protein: CASSQSKGINTEAFF
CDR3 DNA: TGCGCCAGCAGTCAATCGAAGGGGATCAACACTGAAGCTTTCTTT

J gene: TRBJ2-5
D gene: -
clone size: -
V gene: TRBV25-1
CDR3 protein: CASSESPQETQYF
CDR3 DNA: TGTGCCAGCAGTGAAAGCCCCCAAGAGACCCAGTACTTC

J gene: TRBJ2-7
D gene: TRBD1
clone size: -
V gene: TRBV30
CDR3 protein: CAWGQETYEQYF
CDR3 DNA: TGTGCCTGGGGACAGGAGACCTACGAGCAGTACTTC

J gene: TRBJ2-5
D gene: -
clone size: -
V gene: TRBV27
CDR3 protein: CASSFRETQYF
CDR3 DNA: TGTGCCAGCAGTTTCCGGGAGACCCAGTACTTC

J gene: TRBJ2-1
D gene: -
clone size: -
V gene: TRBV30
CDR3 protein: CAWSERRGQFF
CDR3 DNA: TGTGCCTGGAGTGAAAGGCGGGGGCAGTTCTTC

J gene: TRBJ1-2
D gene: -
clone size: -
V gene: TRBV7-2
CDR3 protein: CASSLAGKSGGGYTF
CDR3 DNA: TGTGCCAGCAGCTTAGCCGGGAAATCGGGCGGTGGCTACACCTTC

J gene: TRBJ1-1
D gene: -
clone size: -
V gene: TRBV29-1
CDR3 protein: CSGQKGGNTEAFF
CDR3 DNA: TGCAGCGGCCAAAAGGGGGGGAACACTGAAGCTTTCTTT

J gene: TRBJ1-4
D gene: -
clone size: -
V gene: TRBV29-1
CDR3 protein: CSVGDTLREKLFF
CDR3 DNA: TGCAGCGTTGGGGACACCCTTAGAGAAAAACTGTTTTTT

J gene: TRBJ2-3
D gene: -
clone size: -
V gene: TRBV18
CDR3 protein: CASSPLDKSADTQYF
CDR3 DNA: TGTGCCAGCTCACCCCTTGACAAATCTGCAGATACGCAGTATTTT

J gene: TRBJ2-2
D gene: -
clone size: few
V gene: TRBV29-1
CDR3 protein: CSADSMNTGELFF
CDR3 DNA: TGCAGCGCCGATTCCATGAACACCGGGGAGCTGTTTTTT

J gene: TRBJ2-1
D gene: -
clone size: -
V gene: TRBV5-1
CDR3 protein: CASSGQPPGGYNEQFF
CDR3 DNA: TGCGCCAGCAGCGGACAGCCACCGGGGGGATACAATGAGCAGTTCTTC

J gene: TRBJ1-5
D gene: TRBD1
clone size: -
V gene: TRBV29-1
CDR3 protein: CSVALGQVNQPQHF
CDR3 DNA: TGCAGCGTTGCTCTCGGACAGGTAAATCAGCCCCAGCATTTT

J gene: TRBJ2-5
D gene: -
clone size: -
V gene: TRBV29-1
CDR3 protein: CSVNLRTSSEETQYF
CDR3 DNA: TGCAGCGTTAATTTAAGGACTTCCTCGGAGGAGACCCAGTACTTC